This note documents a single T cell receptor beta chain sequence. The antigen is not known. This entry comes from a study of cytomegalovirus exposure and HLA in healthy donors. Germline trimming cut 6 bases from V and 6 bases from J; bases unmatched to any gene: 6. Germline CDR1 reads MDHEN; CDR2 reads SYDVKM. This CDR3 is built from 15 residues. Study outcomes and limitations: Trimming of TCR beta V- and J-genes showed a link, identified in a later analysis, to a missense DCLRE1C variant.

The PCR was carried out with 60 Vbeta primers and 13 Jbeta primers. Method: immunoSEQ multiplex PCR; TCRdb's copy keeps in-frame clones and lacks some. Counted here are 150,000 to 200,000 clones, under 85% occurring once; the ten biggest clones make up around 3%. Material: PBMCs. This clonotype originated in a female donor in good health and CMV-seronegative. The chain recombines TRBV28 with TRBJ1-6; 9 bases are a match to TRBD1. The CDR3 sequence is CASRGQQGANSPLHF. The CDR3 bases are TGTGCCAGCAGAGGTCAACAGGGGGCTAATTCACCCCTCCACTTT.